Sequencing of this TCR beta chain was carried out in a study of human T cells and chemical hapten exposure. In the study overall: Slight differences in pooled library volume were the main source of varying TCR yields across samples. General study results and limits: While controls formed fewer of them, expanded TCRs formed significantly more large CDR3 similarity clusters.

Per germline, CDR1 SGHKS and CDR2 YYEKEE (reference sequence). Trimming removed 2 bases from V and 3 bases from J, with 14 bases in between. The CDR3 runs to 15 residues. TCRdb re-called the RACE reads with MiXCR, one entry per CDR3 protein. The data hold over 300,000 distinct CDR3 sequences, with roughly 5% observed a single time. Documented time point: pre-sensitization, week 0. Described treatment: therapeutic diphenylcyclopropenone sensitization with weekly scalp DPC. This clonotype was found a few times. What it binds is not known. This TCR was recovered from a woman aged 45-59 years with alopecia areata. Some clones in this sample may be carry-over from other donors' samples. The sample in question was whole blood, obtained in connection with sensitization to the hapten diphenylcyclopropenone (DPC). The J gene is TRBJ1-2, the V gene TRBV5-5; tentatively, D is TRBD1 (6 bases). The CDR3 sequence is CASSLPPTGHYGYTF. In nucleotides, the CDR3 is TGTGCCAGCAGCTTACCCCCCACAGGGCACTATGGCTACACCTTC. The full variable domain, in which reference TRBV5-5 and TRBJ1-2 provide the parts outside the CDR3, is DAGVTQSPTHLIKTRGQQVTLRCSPISGHKSVSWYQQVLGQGPQFIFQYYEKEERGRGNFPDRFSARQFPNYSSELNVNALLLGDSALYLCASSLPPTGHYGYTFGSGTRLTVV.